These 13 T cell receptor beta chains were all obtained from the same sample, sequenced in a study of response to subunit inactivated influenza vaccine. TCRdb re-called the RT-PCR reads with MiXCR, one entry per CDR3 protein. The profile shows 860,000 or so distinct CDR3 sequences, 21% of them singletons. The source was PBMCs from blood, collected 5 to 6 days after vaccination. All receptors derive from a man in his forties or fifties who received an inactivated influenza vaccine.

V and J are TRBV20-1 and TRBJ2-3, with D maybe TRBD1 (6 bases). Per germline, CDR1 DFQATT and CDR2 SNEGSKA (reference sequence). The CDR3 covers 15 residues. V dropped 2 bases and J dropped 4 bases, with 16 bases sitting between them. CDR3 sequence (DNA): TGCAGTGCTAGATCCGGCAGGGGAATTGCAGATACGCAGTATTTT. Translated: CSARSGRGIADTQYF.

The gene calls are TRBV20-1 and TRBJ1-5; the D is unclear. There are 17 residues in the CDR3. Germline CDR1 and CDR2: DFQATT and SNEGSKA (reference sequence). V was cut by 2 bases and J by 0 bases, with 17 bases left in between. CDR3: CSARPPGREYSNQPQHF. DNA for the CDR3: TGCAGTGCTAGACCCCCTGGGAGGGAATATAGCAATCAGCCCCAGCATTTT.

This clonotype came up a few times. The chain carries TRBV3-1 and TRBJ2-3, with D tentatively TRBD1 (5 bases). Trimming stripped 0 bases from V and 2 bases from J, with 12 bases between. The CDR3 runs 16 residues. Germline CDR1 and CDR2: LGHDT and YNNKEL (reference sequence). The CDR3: CASSQDRPGPTDTQYF. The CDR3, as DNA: TGTGCCAGCAGCCAAGATAGGCCAGGGCCCACAGATACGCAGTATTTT.

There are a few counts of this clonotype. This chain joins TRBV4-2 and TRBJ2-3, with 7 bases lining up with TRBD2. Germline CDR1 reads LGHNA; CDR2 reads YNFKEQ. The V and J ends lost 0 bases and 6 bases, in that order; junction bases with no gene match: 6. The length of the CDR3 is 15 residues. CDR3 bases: TGTGCCAGCAGCCAAGATCTGGCGGGGGACGATACGCAGTATTTT. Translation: CASSQDLAGDDTQYF.

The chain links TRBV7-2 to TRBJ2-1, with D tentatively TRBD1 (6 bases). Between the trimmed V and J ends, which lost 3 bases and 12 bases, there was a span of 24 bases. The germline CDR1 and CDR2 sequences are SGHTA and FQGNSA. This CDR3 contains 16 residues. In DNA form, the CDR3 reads TGTGCCAGCAGCTTCCCCTCCAGCGAGTTGGGACACCTGCAGTTCTTC. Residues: CASSFPSSELGHLQFF.

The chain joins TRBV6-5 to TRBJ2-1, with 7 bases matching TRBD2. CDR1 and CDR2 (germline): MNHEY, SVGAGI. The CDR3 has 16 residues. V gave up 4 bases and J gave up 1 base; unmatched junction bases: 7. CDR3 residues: CASSSKLSGSYNEQFF. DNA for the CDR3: TGTGCCAGCAGTTCGAAACTTAGCGGGTCCTACAATGAGCAGTTCTTC.

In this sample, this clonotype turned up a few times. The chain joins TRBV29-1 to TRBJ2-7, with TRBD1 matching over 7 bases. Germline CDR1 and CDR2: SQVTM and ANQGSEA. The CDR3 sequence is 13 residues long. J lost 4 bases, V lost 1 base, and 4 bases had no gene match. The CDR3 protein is CSVEARDSYEQYF. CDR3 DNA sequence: TGCAGCGTTGAAGCCCGGGACAGTTACGAGCAGTACTTC.

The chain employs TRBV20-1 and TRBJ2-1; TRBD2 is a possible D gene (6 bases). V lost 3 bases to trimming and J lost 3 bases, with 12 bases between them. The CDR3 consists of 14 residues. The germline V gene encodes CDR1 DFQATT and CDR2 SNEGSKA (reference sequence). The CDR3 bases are TGCAGTGCTAGTACAGCGGGTGACTACAATGAGCAGTTCTTC. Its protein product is CSASTAGDYNEQFF.

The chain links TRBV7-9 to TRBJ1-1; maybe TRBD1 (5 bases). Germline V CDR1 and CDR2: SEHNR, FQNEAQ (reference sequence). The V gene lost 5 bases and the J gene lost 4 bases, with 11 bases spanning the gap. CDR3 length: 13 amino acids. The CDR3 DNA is TGTGCCAGCAGCAGCAGGGTTGGCACTGAAGCTTTCTTT. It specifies CASSSRVGTEAFF. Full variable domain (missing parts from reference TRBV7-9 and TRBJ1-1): DTGVSQNPRHKITKRGQNVTFRCDPISEHNRLYWYRQTLGQGPEFLTYFQNEAQLEKSRLLSDRFSAERPKGSFSTLEIQRTEQGDSAMYLCASSSRVGTEAFFGQGTRLTVV.

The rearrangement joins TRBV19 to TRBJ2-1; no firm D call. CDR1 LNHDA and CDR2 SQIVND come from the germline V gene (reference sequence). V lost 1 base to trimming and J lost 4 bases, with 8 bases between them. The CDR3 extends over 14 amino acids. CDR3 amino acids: CASSIGYGYNEQFF. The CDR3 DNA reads TGTGCCAGTAGTATAGGGTACGGGTACAATGAGCAGTTCTTC. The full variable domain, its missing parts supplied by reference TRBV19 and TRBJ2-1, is DGGITQSPKYLFRKEGQNVTLSCEQNLNHDAMYWYRQDPGQGLRLIYYSQIVNDFQKGDIAEGYSVSREKKESFPLTVTSAQKNPTAFYLCASSIGYGYNEQFFGPGTRLTVL.

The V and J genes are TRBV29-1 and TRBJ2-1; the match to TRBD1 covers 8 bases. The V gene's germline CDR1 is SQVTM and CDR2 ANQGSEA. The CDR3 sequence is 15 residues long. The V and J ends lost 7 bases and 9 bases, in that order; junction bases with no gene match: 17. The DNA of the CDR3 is TGCAGCGCCGGATCGGGACAGGCATGGGTCGCTGAGCAGTTCTTC. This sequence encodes CSAGSGQAWVAEQFF.

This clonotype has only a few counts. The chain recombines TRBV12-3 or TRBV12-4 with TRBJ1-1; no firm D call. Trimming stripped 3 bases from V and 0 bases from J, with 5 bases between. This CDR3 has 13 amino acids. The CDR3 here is CASSFLMNTEAFF. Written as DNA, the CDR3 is TGTGCCAGCAGTTTCCTTATGAACACTGAAGCTTTCTTT.

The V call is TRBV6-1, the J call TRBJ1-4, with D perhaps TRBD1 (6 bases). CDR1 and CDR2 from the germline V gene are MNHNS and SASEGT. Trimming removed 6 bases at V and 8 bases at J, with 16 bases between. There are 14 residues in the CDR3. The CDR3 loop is CASSTGTLEEKLFF. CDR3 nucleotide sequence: TGTGCCAGCAGCACAGGGACCTTGGAAGAAAAACTGTTTTTT.